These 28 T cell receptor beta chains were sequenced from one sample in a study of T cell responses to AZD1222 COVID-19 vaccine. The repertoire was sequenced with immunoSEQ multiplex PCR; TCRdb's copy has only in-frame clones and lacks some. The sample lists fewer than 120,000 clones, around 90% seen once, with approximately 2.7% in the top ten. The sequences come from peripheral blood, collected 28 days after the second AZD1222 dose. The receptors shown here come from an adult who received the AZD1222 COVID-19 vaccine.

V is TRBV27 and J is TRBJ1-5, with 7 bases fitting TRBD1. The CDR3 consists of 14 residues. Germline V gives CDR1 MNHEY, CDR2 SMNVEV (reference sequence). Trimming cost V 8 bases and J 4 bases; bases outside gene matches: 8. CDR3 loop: CASSETGLNQPQHF. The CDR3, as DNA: TGTGCCAGCTCAGAGACAGGGTTGAATCAGCCCCAGCATTTT.

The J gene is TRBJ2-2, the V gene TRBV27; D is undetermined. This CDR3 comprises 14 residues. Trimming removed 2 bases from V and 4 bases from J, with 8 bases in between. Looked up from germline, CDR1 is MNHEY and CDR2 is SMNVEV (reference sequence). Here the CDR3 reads CASSLKRGTGELFF. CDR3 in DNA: TGTGCCAGCAGTTTAAAACGAGGCACCGGGGAGCTGTTTTTT.

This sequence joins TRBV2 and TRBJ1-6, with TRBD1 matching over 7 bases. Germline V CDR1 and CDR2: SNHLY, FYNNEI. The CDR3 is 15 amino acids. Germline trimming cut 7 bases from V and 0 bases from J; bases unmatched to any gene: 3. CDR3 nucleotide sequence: TGTGCCAGCAAGGGACAGAGCTCCTATAATTCACCCCTCCACTTT. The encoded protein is CASKGQSSYNSPLHF.

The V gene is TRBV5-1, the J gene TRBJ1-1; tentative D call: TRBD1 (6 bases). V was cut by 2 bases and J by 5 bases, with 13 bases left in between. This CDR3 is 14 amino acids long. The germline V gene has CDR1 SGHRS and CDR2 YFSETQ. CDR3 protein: CASSLGGRGTEAFF. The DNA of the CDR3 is TGCGCCAGCAGCTTAGGGGGGCGAGGGACTGAAGCTTTCTTT.

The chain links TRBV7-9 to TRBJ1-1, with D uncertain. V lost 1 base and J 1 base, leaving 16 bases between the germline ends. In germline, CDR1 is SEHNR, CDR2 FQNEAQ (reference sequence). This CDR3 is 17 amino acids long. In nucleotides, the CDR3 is TGTGCCAGCAGCTTAGACGGCGGGAGGTCGAGGAACACTGAAGCTTTCTTT. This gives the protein CASSLDGGRSRNTEAFF.

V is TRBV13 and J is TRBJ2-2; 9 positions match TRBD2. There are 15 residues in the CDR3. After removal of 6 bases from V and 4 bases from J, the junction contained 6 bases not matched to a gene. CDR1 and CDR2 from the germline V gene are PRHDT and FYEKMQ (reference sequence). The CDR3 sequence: CASRTSGGPTGELFF. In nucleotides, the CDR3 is TGTGCCAGCAGGACCAGCGGGGGGCCCACCGGGGAGCTGTTTTTT.

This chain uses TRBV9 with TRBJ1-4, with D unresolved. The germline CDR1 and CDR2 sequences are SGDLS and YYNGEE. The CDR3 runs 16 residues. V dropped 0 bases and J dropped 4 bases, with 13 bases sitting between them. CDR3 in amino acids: CASSVGPGALNEKLFF. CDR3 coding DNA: TGTGCCAGCAGCGTAGGACCCGGCGCTCTTAATGAAAAACTGTTTTTT.

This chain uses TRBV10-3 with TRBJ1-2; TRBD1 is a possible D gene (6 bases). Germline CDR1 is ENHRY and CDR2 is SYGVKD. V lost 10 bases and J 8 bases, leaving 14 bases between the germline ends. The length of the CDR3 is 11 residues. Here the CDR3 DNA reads TGTGCCACCACAGGGCTGTACGGCTACACCTTC. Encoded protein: CATTGLYGYTF.

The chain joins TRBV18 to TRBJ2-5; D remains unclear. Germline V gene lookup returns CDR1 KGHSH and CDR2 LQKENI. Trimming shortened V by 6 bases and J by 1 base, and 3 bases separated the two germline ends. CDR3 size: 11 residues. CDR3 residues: CASSLQETQYF. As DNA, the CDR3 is TGTGCCAGCTCTCTCCAAGAGACCCAGTACTTC.

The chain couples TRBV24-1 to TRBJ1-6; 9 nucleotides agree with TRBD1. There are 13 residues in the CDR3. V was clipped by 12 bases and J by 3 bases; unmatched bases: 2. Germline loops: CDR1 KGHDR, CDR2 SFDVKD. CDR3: CASTGGYNSPLHF. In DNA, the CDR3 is TGTGCCTCGACAGGGGGCTATAATTCACCCCTCCACTTT.

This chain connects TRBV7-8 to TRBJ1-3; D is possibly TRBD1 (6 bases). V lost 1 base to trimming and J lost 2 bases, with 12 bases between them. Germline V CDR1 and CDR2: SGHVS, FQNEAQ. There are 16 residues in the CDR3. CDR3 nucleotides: TGTGCCAGCAGCTTAGTTTTTACAGGGACTGGAAACACCATATATTTT. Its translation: CASSLVFTGTGNTIYF.

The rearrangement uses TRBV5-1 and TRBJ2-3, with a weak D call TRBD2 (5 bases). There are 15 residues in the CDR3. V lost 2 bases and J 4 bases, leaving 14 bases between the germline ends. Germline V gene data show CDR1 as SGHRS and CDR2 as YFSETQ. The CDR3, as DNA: TGCGCCAGCAGCTTAAAGGAGCGGAGCGCAGATACGCAGTATTTT. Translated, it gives CASSLKERSADTQYF.

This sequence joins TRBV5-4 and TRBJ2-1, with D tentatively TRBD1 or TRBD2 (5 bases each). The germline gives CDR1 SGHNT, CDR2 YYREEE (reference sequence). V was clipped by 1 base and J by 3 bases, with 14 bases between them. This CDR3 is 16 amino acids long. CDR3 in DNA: TGTGCCAGCAGCTTGTTCGGGGCGGTTAACTACAATGAGCAGTTCTTC. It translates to CASSLFGAVNYNEQFF. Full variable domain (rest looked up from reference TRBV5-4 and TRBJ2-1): ETGVTQSPTHLIKTRGQQVTLRCSSQSGHNTVSWYQQALGQGPQFIFQYYREEENGRGNFPPRFSGLQFPNYSSELNVNALELDDSALYLCASSLFGAVNYNEQFFGPGTRLTVL.

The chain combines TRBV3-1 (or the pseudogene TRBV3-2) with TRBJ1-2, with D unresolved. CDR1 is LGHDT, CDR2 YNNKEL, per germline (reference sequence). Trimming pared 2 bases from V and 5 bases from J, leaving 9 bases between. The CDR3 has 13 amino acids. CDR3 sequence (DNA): TGTGCCAGCAGCCAAAATTTGGGTTATGGCTACACCTTC. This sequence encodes CASSQNLGYGYTF.

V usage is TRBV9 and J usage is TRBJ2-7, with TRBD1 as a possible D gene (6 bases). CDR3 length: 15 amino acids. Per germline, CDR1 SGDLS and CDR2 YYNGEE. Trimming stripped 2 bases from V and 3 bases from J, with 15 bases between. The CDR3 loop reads CASSVGQGNFYEQYF. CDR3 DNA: TGTGCCAGCAGCGTGGGGCAGGGGAACTTCTACGAGCAGTACTTC.

The chain's CDR3 is CASSLDRATNTEAFF. The DNA for the CDR3 is TGTGCCAGCTCACTAGACAGGGCGACAAACACTGAAGCTTTCTTT. The chain has TRBV18 and TRBJ1-1; 7 bases agree with TRBD1. J lost 2 bases, V lost 4 bases, and 7 bases had no gene match. Per the germline V gene, CDR1 is KGHSH and CDR2 is LQKENI. The CDR3 length is 15 residues.

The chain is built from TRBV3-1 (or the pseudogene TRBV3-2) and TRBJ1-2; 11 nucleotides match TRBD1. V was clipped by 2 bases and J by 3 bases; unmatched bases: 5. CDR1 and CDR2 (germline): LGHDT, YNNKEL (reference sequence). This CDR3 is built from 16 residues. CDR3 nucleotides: TGTGCCAGCAGCCAATCCCGGACAGGGGGCGACTATGGCTACACCTTC. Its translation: CASSQSRTGGDYGYTF.

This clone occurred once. The CDR3 reads CASSSTGLTTNYGYTF. The CDR3 DNA reads as TGCGCCAGCAGCTCGACCGGATTGACAACTAACTATGGCTACACCTTC. The chain has TRBV5-1 and TRBJ1-2, with unresolved D. Looked up from germline, CDR1 is SGHRS and CDR2 is YFSETQ. CDR3 length: 16 amino acids. V was shortened by 3 bases and J by 0 bases, with 15 bases between the two germline ends.

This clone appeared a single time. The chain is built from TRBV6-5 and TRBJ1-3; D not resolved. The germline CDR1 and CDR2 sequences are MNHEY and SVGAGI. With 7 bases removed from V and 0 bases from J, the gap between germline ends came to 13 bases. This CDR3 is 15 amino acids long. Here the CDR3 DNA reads TGTGCCAGCAAAGTGACCGAACACTCTGGAAACACCATATATTTT. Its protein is CASKVTEHSGNTIYF.

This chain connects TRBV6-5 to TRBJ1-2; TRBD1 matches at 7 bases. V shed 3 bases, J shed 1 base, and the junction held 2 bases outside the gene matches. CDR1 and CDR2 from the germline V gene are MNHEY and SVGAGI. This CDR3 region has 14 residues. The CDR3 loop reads CASSYHRGNYGYTF. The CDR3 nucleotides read TGTGCCAGCAGTTATCACAGGGGTAACTATGGCTACACCTTC.

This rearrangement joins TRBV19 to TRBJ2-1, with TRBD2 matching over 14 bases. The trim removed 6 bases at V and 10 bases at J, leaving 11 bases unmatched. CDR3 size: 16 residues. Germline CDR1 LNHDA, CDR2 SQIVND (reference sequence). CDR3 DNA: TGTGCCAGTAGCATTACGACTAGCGGGGGGGCTTCGGAGCAGTTCTTC. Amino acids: CASSITTSGGASEQFF.

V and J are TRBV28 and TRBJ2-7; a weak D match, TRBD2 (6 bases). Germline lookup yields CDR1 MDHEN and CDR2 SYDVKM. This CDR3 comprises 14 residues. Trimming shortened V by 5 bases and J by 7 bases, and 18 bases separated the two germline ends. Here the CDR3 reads CASSLVTIRGEQYF. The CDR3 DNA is TGTGCCAGCAGTCTAGTTACCATCCGGGGGGAGCAGTACTTC.

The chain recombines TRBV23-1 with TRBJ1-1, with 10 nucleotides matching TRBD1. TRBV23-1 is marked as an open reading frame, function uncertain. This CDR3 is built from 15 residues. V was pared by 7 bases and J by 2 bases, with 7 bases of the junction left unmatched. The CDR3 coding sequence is TGCGCCAGCACGCCGGGACAGGGGACTAACACTGAAGCTTTCTTT. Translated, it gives CASTPGQGTNTEAFF.

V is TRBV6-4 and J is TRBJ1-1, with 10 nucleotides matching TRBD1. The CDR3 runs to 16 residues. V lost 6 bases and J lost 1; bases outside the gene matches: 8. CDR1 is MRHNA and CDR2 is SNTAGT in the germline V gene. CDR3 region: CASSPGQGTGNTEAFF. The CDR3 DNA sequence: TGTGCCAGCAGCCCGGGACAGGGGACGGGGAACACTGAAGCTTTCTTT.

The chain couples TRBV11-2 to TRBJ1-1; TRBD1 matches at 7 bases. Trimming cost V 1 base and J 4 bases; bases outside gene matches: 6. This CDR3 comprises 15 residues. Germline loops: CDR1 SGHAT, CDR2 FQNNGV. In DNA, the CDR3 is TGTGCCAGCAGCTTAGGACAGGGCGAGAGCACTGAAGCTTTCTTT. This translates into CASSLGQGESTEAFF.

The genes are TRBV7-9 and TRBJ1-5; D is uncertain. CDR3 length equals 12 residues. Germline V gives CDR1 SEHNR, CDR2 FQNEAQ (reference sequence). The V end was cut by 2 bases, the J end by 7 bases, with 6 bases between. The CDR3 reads CASSLWRQPQHF. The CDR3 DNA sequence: TGTGCCAGCAGCTTATGGCGCCAGCCCCAGCATTTT.

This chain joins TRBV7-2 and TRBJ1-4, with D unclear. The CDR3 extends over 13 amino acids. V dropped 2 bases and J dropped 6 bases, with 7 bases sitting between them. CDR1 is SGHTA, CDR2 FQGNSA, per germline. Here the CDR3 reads CASSLLLDEKLFF. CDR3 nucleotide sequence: TGTGCCAGCAGCTTATTGTTAGATGAAAAACTGTTTTTT.

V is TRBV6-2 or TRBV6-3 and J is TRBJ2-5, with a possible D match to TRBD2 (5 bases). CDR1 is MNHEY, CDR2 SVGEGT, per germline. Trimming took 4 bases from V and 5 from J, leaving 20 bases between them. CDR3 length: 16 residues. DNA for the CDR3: TGTGCCAGCAGTTCCTATGACCGGGGATTTCGGGAGACCCAGTACTTC. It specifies CASSSYDRGFRETQYF.